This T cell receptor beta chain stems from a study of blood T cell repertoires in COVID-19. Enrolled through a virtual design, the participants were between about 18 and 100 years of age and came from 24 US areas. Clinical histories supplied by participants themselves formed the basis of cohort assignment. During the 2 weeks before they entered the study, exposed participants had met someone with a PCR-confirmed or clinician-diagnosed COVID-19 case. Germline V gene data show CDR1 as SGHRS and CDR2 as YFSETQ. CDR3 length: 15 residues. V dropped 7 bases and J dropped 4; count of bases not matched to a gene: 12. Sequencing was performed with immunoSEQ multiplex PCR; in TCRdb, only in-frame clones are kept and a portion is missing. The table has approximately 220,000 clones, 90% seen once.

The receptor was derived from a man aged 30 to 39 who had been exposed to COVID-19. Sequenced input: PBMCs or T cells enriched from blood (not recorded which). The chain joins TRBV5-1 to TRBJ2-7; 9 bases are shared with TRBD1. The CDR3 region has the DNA TGCGCCAGCGCCGGAGGGACAGGGCTTGGGTACGAGCAGTACTTC. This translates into CASAGGTGLGYEQYF.